The clone carrying this T cell receptor beta chain appeared a single time. The antigen remains undetermined. The CDR3 covers 12 residues. The PCR made use of 60 Vbeta and 13 Jbeta primers. As handled by the study authors: A later analysis tallied about 80 million unique TCR beta chains, around 11 million of them shared. This table comes from immunoSEQ multiplex PCR, and its TCRdb copy is limited to in-frame clones, with some not included. D and trimming come from the DNA, and the V and J calls and clone size come from that table. Among fewer than 200,000 clones listed, more than 80% were seen once. This sample is part of a study of cytomegalovirus exposure and HLA in healthy donors. Study in general: Genetic ancestry analysis placed over 75% of the roughly 400 donors that were genotyped in the Caucasian-associated cluster.

Study conclusions and caveats: The study listed under 200 cytomegalovirus-associated TCR beta chains.

The chain recombines TRBV12-2 with TRBJ2-1; the D call TRBD2 from the table was never checked on the DNA. TRBV12-2 is annotated as a pseudogene. The clonotype comes from a woman under 30 in good health and CMV-seropositive. Source material: PBMCs. The CDR3, as DNA: TGTGCAAACCCGCGGTACTACAATGAGCAGTTCTTC. It specifies CANPRYYNEQFF.